The entry below describes one TCR beta chain. This entry comes from a study of Ad26.COV2.S vaccination and SARS-CoV-2 variants. Study summary: Once, or twice with 56 days between doses, Ad26.COV2.S was given intramuscularly.

The treatment is: some 20 received Ad26.COV2.S at low or high dose, single or two shots; roughly 5 received placebo; per-sample allocation not given. Day 63 after the first injection of vaccine or placebo was the sampling time. This person who donated was an adult of 18-55 years in Boston. Expression of Wuhan-strain SARS-CoV-2 spike came from the Ad26 vector that formed the vaccine. The CDR3 is 16 amino acids. The ends lost 2 bases at V and 1 base at J; junction bases unmatched: 8. In germline, CDR1 is SGHAT, CDR2 FQNNGV. Assay used: immunoSEQ multiplex PCR; TCRdb lists only in-frame clones, some missing. Found here are about 280,000 clones, about 89% of them singletons; the top ten hold about 3.5%.

The starting material was peripheral blood, obtained in a trial of Ad26.COV2.S vaccine versus placebo. The rearrangement links TRBV11-2 to TRBJ2-7; 7 bases fit TRBD2. This sequence was found in a person aged 18-65 years who received the Ad26.COV2.S COVID-19 vaccine or a placebo. CDR3 coding DNA: TGTGCCAGCAGCTTATTTGGGCTAGCGGAGTCCTACGAGCAGTACTTC. This translates into CASSLFGLAESYEQYF.